The 4 T cell receptor beta chains presented below share a single source sample, sequenced in a study of blood T cells in healthy people across ages. Alongside a J-beta primer mix, a sample-barcoded 5' primer served in a second PCR lasting roughly 7 to 12 cycles. TCRdb recomputed calls from the 5' RACE reads with MiXCR, one row per CDR3 protein. The sample comprises about 760,000 distinct CDR3 sequences, 45% to 70% of which are singletons, and under 30% rests with the top ten. Input material: blood. Receptor source: a man aged 35 to 55 in good health.

The sample holds a few counts of this clonotype. The rearrangement links TRBV11-2 to TRBJ2-1; D possibly uses TRBD1 or TRBD2 (6 bases each). With 8 bases removed from V and 7 bases from J, the gap between germline ends came to 15 bases. The CDR3 length is 13 residues. CDR1 is SGHAT, CDR2 FQNNGV, per germline. The CDR3 loop reads CASGQTSMNEQFF. In nucleotides, the CDR3 is TGTGCCAGCGGACAGACTAGTATGAATGAGCAGTTCTTC.

This clonotype was counted between two and nine times. The chain couples TRBV24-1 to TRBJ2-7; the match to TRBD1 covers 8 bases. Germline V gives CDR1 KGHDR, CDR2 SFDVKD. V was clipped by 3 bases and J by 0 bases; unmatched bases: 3. This CDR3 region has 15 residues. The CDR3 spells CATSDAGTGSYEQYF. The CDR3 DNA reads as TGTGCCACCAGTGATGCCGGGACAGGCTCCTACGAGCAGTACTTC.

The V and J genes are TRBV9 and TRBJ2-5, with D maybe TRBD1 (6 bases). The DNA end is a closer match to TRBJ2-7, so the J assignment may be wrong. The CDR3 runs 12 residues. Germline CDR1 reads SGDLS; CDR2 reads YYNGEE. The CDR3 bases are TGTGCCAGCAGTACTACAGGGAGCGAGCAGTACTTC. It specifies CASSTTGSEQYF.

The chain employs TRBV20-1 and TRBJ1-1; 9 nucleotides align to TRBD1. Germline V gene lookup returns CDR1 DFQATT and CDR2 SNEGSKA (reference sequence). Trimming removed 6 bases from V and 3 bases from J; junction bases left unmatched: 11. CDR3 length: 15 amino acids. In nucleotides, the CDR3 is TGCAGTGCCCCAACCCGGGACAGGGCCGACACTGAAGCTTTCTTT. Its translation is CSAPTRDRADTEAFF.